This T cell receptor (beta chain) was retrieved from a study of cytomegalovirus exposure and HLA in healthy donors (dated by TCRdb to the late 2010s). A note on the overall study: An earlier analysis of 587 of the donors reported over 250 Gb of sequence data and 95 million to 140 million unique TCR beta sequences obtained from some 200 million T cells. The number of donors typed differed by locus, with roughly 629-640 for A, B, C, DRB1 and DQB1, around 500 for DQA1, under 610 for DPA1, and some 440 for DPB1. HLA typing covered class I and class II loci at four-digit resolution. In a later analysis, previously published TCR beta repertoires from 670 or so donors were re-analyzed and high-resolution HLA genotyping was added so that TCR occurrence patterns could be studied. A later genetic analysis used genome-wide SNP genotypes for about three fifths of the 666 donors, treating that subset as a discovery cohort. Donor age, sex, ethnicity and CMV serostatus were compiled together with the repertoire data. The study aimed to test whether signatures of past pathogen exposure could be identified by cataloging public T cell receptors. Rather than using new phenotypic data, the later analysis identified candidate immune exposures from TCR beta sequences and from how often those sequences occurred across donors. The T cell repertoires of under 750 subjects were profiled by immunosequencing and related to cytomegalovirus serostatus. Every discovery cohort repertoire had been produced on one sequencing platform. High-throughput TCR immunosequencing, statistical association of individual TCRs with disease status, and machine learning were combined to predict cytomegalovirus infection status. An early release that covered around 590 HLA-typed donors contained approximately 300 gigabases of sequencing data and approximately 85 million unique TCR sequences. Roughly 5 DR-DQ haplotypes were handled as single units for association and clustering because linkage in the cohort was strong. In an earlier analysis of 500 to 650 of the donors, high-throughput TCR beta sequencing was used to judge whether each TCR beta V gene segment behaved as functional or pseudogenic. Besides the first cohort of some 670 subjects, a separate validation cohort made up of 90 to 150 different subjects was used. On average, around 200,000 unique TCR beta nucleotide sequences were sequenced per donor among 398 genotyped donors of the cohort, with roughly 18% of those sequences being non-productive. The genetic ancestry cluster associated with self-reported Caucasian donors included over 65% of the 398 genotyped donors. Overall results and qualifications from the work: When HLA alleles, especially DR and DQ, strongly co-occurred, attributing TCR associations to individual alleles was difficult. The study listed 150 to 200 TCR beta chains as associated with cytomegalovirus. Because some donors lacked HLA typing at each locus, the association tests relied only on the typed subset. The classifier was reported to diagnose cytomegalovirus status with high specificity and sensitivity in both the original and validation cohorts. It was suggested by the authors that the approach could potentially be generalized to other disease states and immunological phenotypes. Some IMGT-functional V segments, including TRBV6-2 and TRBV6-3, could not be distinguished by the 87-base-pair reads and were therefore excluded. In a later analysis, several top co-occurrence clusters were reported to appear linked to parvovirus B19, influenza, CMV and Epstein-Barr virus. A group of highly shared sequence variants was considered likely to be a technical artifact of the sequencing pipeline. V-gene and J-gene trimming of TCR beta chains was associated with a missense DCLRE1C variant in a later genetic analysis, and the association was replicated in an independent cohort. The earlier analysis of 587 of the donors excluded 15 to 20 rarely observed V segments, including chromosome 9 orphons, because counts were too low. In vitro tests confirmed that a few of the cytomegalovirus-associated TCR beta chains recognize cytomegalovirus antigens. An earlier analysis of some 560 of the donors showed that most TCR beta V segments appeared in productive rearrangements either about 90% or about 30% of the time, which broadly matched IMGT annotations. In a later analysis, the rate of TCR association differed among HLA loci, with DRB1 alleles having the most associated TCRs and HLA-C alleles having the fewest. Most TCR sequences were observed very rarely across donors, whereas some public TCRs were present in many individuals. Most CMV-associated TCR beta chains appeared to be HLA-restricted in a later analysis, and the HLA associations seemed to be driven largely by CMV exposure. Linkage disequilibrium might explain the correlated functional status among segregating V segments, but an unknown experimental factor could not be excluded. In a later genetic analysis, fewer N-insertions in productive TCRs were reported among donors in an Asian-associated ancestry cluster than the roughly 670-donor mean. Compared with equally common non-associated chains, HLA-associated TCR beta chains in a later analysis were more clonally expanded and had lower generation probabilities. Only TCR beta chains were sequenced in this cohort, and the absence of alpha or paired-chain data limited detectable features. The presence/absence analyses assumed that sequencing depth was roughly uniform across donors, and that assumption may not be true. At a false discovery rate of 0.05, a later analysis linked under 20,000 TCR beta sequences to specific HLA alleles. The only immune exposure information available for the cohort was CMV serostatus. A further reported finding was that TCR beta sequences accurately predicted the HLA-A and HLA-B alleles for most subjects in the first cohort.

The library was produced with the immunoSEQ multiplex PCR assay. For the multiplex PCR, a mixture combining 60 forward primers for TCR Vbeta segments and 13 reverse primers for TCR Jbeta segments was used. A multiplex PCR assay on genomic DNA amplified the CDR3 region of rearranged TCR beta genes. The amplified TCR beta libraries were sequenced on the Illumina HiSeq System as 87-base-pair reads. In the original analysis: A later analysis counted tens of millions of unique TCR beta chains across the 666 repertoires, and around 9.9 million of these chains were shared by at least two donors. Raw reads were error-corrected and collapsed into unique sequences by a nearest-neighbor algorithm in which closely related sequences were merged to remove PCR and sequencing errors. V, D and J gene segments were assigned by aligning CDR3 sequences to IMGT reference sequences. Each retained sequence needed at least a six-nucleotide match to both a V gene segment and a J gene segment. A rearrangement counted as productive if the CDR3 had no stop codons and remained in frame with V and J, and every other rearrangement counted as non-productive. Following IMGT convention, CDR3 was defined as the stretch from the second conserved V-encoded cysteine to the conserved J-encoded phenylalanine. The earlier analysis of fewer than 750 of the donors excluded sequences that lacked an unambiguous match to a single V gene segment. In an earlier analysis of approximately 500 of the donors, a V segment was called functional when productive rearrangements were above 56.7%, and segregating when the standard deviation between donors exceeded 5%. A statistical classification framework was developed to diagnose cytomegalovirus status using the catalog of TCR beta chain sequences. A later analysis assigned V and J genes by comparing TCR nucleotide sequences with IMGT/GENE-DB human TR gene sequences. The TCRdist pipeline was used in a later analysis to assign CDR3 sequences and most-parsimonious VDJ recombination scenarios. A later analysis defined each TCR beta chain by its CDR3 amino acid sequence plus V-gene family, and excluded reads lacking a unique V-gene family. In a later analysis, 500 to 700 highly shared, low-generation-probability nucleotide sequences were removed to address suspected cross-contamination and a sequencing artifact. In a later analysis, a clonal expansion index for each public chain was calculated from normalized within-repertoire ranks of inferred template counts. In a later analysis, generation probabilities were computed with a VDJ recombination model fitted to out-of-frame rearrangements, and the resulting probabilities were checked against IGoR. In a later analysis, hypergeometric tests were used to score TCR-TCR, TCR-HLA and TCR-CMV co-occurrence, with a repertoire-size bias correction applied to TCR pairs. A later analysis estimated false discovery rates by permuting HLA or CMV assignments 20 times. In a later analysis, co-occurring TCRs were grouped with DBSCAN, and TCRdist sequence similarity was added when clustering was performed within HLA-allele-positive subsets. Repertoires with fewer than 30,000 or more than 120,000 public chains, plus five repertoires with anomalous nucleotide sharing, were excluded from co-occurrence clustering. TCRdb took this table from immuneACCESS and kept in-frame rearrangements with V and J called. Such tables lack part of the clones; where checked against another copy, unresolved V genes explain under half of the gap, and the rest is unexplained. The V and J calls and clone size are taken from that table; D and trimming were inferred from the DNA. This sample lists some 200,000 clones; over 65% were detected once. The ten largest make up 0.098% of the sample.

Note on this clone: The antigen it binds to is not known. The record has no base qualities; no much larger clone is one base away.

In total, 630 or so healthy bone marrow donors made up the cohort. At the time of sampling, every cohort member was nominally healthy, though immune exposures that went unrecorded were likely present. The donor tested CMV seronegative and was one of the 352 seronegative cohort members. Every donor gave a peripheral blood sample, and the peripheral blood mononuclear cells from that sample were used for TCR beta sequencing. The Qiagen DNeasy Blood Extraction Kit was used to extract genomic DNA from the blood cell samples. V loses 5 bases at its end and J loses 7 bases; junction bases beyond the gene matches: 10. CDR1 is given as SEHNR and CDR2 as FQNEAQ, both from the germline V gene (reference sequence). The CDR3 goes from the cysteine to the phenylalanine over 15 residues. Left in the record is the CDR3 DNA by itself, 45 bases read in frame from the first base.

Sequenced sample: PBMCs. The clonotype originates from a boy aged 2 to 10 in good health and CMV-seronegative. Here the chain combines TRBV7-9 and TRBJ1-2, with 10 middle bases fitting TRBD1. The CDR3 protein is CASSLDRGRSGGYTF. Read as DNA, the sequence is TGTGCCAGCAGCCTCGACAGGGGGCGATCTGGTGGCTACACCTTC.